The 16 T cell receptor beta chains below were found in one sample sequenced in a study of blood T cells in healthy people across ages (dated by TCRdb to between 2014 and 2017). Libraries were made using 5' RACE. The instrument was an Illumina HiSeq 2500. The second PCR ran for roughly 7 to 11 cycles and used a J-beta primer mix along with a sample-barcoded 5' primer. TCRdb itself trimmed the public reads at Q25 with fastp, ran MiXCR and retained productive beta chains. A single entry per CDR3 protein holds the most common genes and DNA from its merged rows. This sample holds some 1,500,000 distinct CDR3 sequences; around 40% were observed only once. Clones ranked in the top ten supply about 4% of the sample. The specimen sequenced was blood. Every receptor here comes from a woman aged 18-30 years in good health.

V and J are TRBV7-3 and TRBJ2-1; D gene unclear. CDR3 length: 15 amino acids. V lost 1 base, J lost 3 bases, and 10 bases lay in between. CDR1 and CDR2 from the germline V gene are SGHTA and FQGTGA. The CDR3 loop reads CASSLNLGGYNEQFF. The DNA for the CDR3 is TGTGCCAGCAGCTTAAATTTAGGCGGCTACAATGAGCAGTTCTTC.

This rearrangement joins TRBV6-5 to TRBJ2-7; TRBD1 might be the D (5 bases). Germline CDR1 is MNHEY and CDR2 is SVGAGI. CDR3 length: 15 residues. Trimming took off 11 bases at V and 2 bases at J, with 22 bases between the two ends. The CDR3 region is CAAGPGHIHAYEQYF. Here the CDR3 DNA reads TGTGCCGCTGGTCCCGGACACATACATGCCTACGAGCAGTACTTC.

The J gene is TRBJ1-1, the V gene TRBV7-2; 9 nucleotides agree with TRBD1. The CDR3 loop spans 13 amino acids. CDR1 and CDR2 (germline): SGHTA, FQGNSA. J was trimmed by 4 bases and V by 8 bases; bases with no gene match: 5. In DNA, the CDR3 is TGTGCCAGCTCGGGACAGGGCCGCACTGAAGCTTTCTTT. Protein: CASSGQGRTEAFF.

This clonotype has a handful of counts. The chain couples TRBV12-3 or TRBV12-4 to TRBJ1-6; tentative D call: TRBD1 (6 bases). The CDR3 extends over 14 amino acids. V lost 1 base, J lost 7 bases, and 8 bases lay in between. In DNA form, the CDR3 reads TGTGCCAGCAGTTTAGGGACAGAGAATTCACCCCTCCACTTT. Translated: CASSLGTENSPLHF.

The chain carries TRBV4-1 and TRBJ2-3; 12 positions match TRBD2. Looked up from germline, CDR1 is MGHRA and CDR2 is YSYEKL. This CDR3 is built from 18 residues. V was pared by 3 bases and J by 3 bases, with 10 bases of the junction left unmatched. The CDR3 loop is CASSHGIILAGGTDTQYF. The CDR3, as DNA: TGCGCCAGCAGCCACGGGATCATCCTAGCGGGGGGGACAGATACGCAGTATTTT.

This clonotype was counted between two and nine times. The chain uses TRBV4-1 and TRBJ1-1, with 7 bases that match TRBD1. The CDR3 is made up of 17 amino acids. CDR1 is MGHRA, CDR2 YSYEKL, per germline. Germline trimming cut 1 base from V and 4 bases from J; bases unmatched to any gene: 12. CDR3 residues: CASSQADRPHGGTEAFF. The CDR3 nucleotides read TGCGCCAGCAGCCAAGCGGACAGGCCCCATGGGGGCACTGAAGCTTTCTTT.

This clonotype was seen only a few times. The CDR3: CASSYSGYSNQPQHF. In DNA, the CDR3 is TGTGCCAGCAGTTACTCAGGGTATAGCAATCAGCCCCAGCATTTT. The V call is TRBV6-2 or TRBV6-3, the J call TRBJ1-5; D unresolved. Trimming pared 0 bases from V and 0 bases from J, leaving 6 bases between. Germline assignment: CDR1 MNHEY and CDR2 SVGEGT. CDR3 length: 15 amino acids.

CDR3 loop: CASGRGAVHNEQFF. CDR3 in DNA: TGTGCCAGCGGCCGGGGGGCGGTTCACAATGAGCAGTTCTTC. This chain uses TRBV25-1 with TRBJ2-1; D is possibly TRBD2 (7 bases). Deletions cut 8 bases from V and 5 bases from J, with 16 bases between. CDR1 is MGHDK and CDR2 is SYGVNS in the germline V gene. The CDR3 extends over 14 amino acids.

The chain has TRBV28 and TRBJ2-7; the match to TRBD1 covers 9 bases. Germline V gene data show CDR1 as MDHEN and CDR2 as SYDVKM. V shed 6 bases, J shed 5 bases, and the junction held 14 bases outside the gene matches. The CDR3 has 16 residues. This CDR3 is CASRPLGQGFLDEQYF. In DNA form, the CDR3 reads TGTGCCAGCAGACCTTTGGGACAGGGATTCTTGGACGAGCAGTACTTC. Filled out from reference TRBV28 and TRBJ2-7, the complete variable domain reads DVKVTQSSRYLVKRTGEKVFLECVQDMDHENMFWYRQDPGLGLRLIYFSYDVKMKEKGDIPEGYSVSREKKERFSLILESASTNQTSMYLCASRPLGQGFLDEQYFGPGTRLTVT.

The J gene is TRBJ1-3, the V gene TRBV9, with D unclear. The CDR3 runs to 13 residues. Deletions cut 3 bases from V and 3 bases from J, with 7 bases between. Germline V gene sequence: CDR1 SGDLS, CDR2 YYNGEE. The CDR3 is CASSAGYGNTIYF. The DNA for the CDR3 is TGTGCCAGCAGCGCGGGGTATGGAAACACCATATATTTT.

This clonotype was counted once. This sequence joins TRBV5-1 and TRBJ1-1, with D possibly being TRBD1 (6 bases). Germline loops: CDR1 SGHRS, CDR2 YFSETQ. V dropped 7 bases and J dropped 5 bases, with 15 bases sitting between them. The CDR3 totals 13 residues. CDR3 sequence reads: CASHRSQGTEAFF. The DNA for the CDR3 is TGCGCCAGCCACAGATCCCAGGGGACTGAAGCTTTCTTT.

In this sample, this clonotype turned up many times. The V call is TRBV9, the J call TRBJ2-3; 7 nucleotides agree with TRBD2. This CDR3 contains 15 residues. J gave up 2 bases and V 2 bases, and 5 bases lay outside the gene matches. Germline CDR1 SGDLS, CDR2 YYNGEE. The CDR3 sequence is CASSVAGGNTDTQYF. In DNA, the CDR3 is TGTGCCAGCAGCGTTGCCGGGGGGAACACAGATACGCAGTATTTT.

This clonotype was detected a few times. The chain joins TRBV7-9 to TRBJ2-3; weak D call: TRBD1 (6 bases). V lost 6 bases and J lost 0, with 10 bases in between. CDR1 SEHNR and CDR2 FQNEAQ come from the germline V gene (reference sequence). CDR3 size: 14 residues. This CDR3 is CASRGDTSTDTQYF. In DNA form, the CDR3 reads TGTGCCAGCAGGGGGGACACTAGCACAGATACGCAGTATTTT.

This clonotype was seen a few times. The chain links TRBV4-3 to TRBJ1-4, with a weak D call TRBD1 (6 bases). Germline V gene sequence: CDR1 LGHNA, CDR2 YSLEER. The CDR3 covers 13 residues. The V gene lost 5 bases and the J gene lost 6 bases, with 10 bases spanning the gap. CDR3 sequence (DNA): TGCGCCAGCAGCGGGGGGCGATATGAAAAACTGTTTTTT. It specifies CASSGGRYEKLFF.

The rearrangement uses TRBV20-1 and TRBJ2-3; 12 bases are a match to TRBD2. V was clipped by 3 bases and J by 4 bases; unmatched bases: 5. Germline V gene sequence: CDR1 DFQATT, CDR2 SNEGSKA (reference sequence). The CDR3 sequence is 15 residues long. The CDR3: CSASTSGGRADTQYF. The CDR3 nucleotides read TGCAGTGCTAGTACTAGCGGGGGGCGGGCAGATACGCAGTATTTT.

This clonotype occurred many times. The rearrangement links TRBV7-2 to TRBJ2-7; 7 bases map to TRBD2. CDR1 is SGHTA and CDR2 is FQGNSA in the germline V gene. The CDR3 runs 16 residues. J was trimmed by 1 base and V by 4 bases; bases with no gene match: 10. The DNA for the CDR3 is TGTGCCAGCAGCTACCGCCACGGACTAGAATCCTACGAGCAGTACTTC. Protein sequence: CASSYRHGLESYEQYF.